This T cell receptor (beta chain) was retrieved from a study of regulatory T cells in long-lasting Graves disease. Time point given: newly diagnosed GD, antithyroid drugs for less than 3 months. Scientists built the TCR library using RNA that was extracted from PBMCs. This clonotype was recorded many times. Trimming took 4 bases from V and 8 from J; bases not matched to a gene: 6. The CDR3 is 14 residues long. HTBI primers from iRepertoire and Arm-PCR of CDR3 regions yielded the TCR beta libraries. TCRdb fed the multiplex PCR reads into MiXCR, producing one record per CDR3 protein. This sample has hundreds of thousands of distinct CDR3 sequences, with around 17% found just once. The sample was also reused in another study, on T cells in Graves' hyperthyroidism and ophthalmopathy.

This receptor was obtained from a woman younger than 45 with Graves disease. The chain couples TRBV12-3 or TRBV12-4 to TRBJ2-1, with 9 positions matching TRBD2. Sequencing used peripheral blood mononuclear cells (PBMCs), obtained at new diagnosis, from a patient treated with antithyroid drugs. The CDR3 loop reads CASSSLAGGYEQFF. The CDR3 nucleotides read TGTGCCAGCAGTTCCTTGGCGGGAGGGTATGAGCAGTTCTTC.